This TCR beta chain was sequenced for a study of resident and recirculating memory T cells in vitiligo. As for the study in general: Epidermis came from shave biopsies of lesional and nonlesional sites, plus PBMCs.

Profiled with immunoSEQ multiplex PCR; TCRdb holds only in-frame clones, not every one. The table has 55,000 to 75,000 clones, more than 85% seen once; the top ten hold over 4%. The length of the CDR3 is 16 residues. V gave up 0 bases and J gave up 5 bases, with 17 bases separating them. Germline CDR1 reads SGHDT; CDR2 reads YYEEEE. Study observations and caveats: Vitiligo lesions lacked a unique dominant clone, and clonality varied. Sequences differed between biopsy sites and patients, suggesting private specificity.

Patients who had received treatment within the previous three months were excluded. This clone was found a few times. Its antigen is currently unknown. The receptor comes from a male donor with vitiligo. The sample consisted of blood. The chain joins TRBV5-6 to TRBJ2-5, with D possibly TRBD2 on 7 matching bases. In DNA form, the CDR3 reads TGTGCCAGCAGCTTGGGTGGGGGGGCCTTCCTGGAGACCCAGTACTTC. Its protein is CASSLGGGAFLETQYF.